The 8 T cell receptor beta chains below all came from one sample that was sequenced in a study of Ad26.COV2.S vaccination and SARS-CoV-2 variants. This sample's treatment: about 20 received Ad26.COV2.S at low or high dose, single or two shots; roughly five received placebo; per-sample allocation not given. Day 63 after the first vaccine or placebo injection was the time point for sampling. Libraries were prepared by immunoSEQ multiplex PCR; TCRdb keeps only in-frame clonotypes and omits some of them. The table has nearly 400,000 clones, 89% seen once. The material sequenced was peripheral blood, taken in a trial of Ad26.COV2.S vaccine versus placebo. The receptors stem from a person aged 18-65 years who received the Ad26.COV2.S COVID-19 vaccine or a placebo.

The V and J genes are TRBV5-6 and TRBJ1-1, with D perhaps TRBD1 (5 bases). Trimming removed 3 bases from V and 3 bases from J, with 15 bases in between. Germline CDR1 SGHDT, CDR2 YYEEEE. CDR3 length: 15 residues. In nucleotides, the CDR3 is TGTGCCAGCAGCTCCTGGTTGGCCAGGGACACTGAAGCTTTCTTT. Translated: CASSSWLARDTEAFF.

The genes are TRBV10-1 and TRBJ2-1, with 9 bases matching TRBD2. V dropped 6 bases and J dropped 9; count of bases not matched to a gene: 6. CDR1 is WNHNN and CDR2 is SYGVQD in the germline V gene (reference sequence). The CDR3 is 13 amino acids. The CDR3 sequence: CASRVAGAGEQFF. The CDR3 DNA is TGCGCCAGCAGAGTAGCGGGAGCTGGTGAGCAGTTCTTC.

The V gene is TRBV5-1, the J gene TRBJ2-6; tentative D call: TRBD2 (5 bases). The ends were cut back, 4 bases at V and 0 bases at J, with 14 bases in the middle. The CDR3 is 17 amino acids. Germline V gene lookup returns CDR1 SGHRS and CDR2 YFSETQ. Here the CDR3 reads CASSPPVGSSGANVLTF. DNA of the CDR3: TGCGCCAGCAGCCCGCCGGTTGGGAGCTCTGGGGCCAACGTCCTGACTTTC.

The chain uses TRBV9 and TRBJ2-3; D unclear. Deletions cut 4 bases from V and 0 bases from J, with 9 bases between. Germline-derived CDR1 and CDR2 are SGDLS and YYNGEE. This CDR3 contains 14 residues. CDR3 DNA sequence: TGTGCCAGCAGCACCACAGTCAGCACAGATACGCAGTATTTT. It specifies CASSTTVSTDTQYF.

The J gene is TRBJ2-5, the V gene TRBV5-1, with D possibly being TRBD2 (5 bases). V was clipped by 0 bases and J by 2 bases, with 14 bases between them. CDR1 and CDR2 (germline): SGHRS, YFSETQ. The CDR3 has 16 residues. CDR3 coding DNA: TGCGCCAGCAGCTTGGGGTCAGTAGCGCTTCAAGAGACCCAGTACTTC. Residues: CASSLGSVALQETQYF.

This clone was observed a single time. This chain connects TRBV29-1 to TRBJ2-1, with D possibly being TRBD1 (6 bases). The CDR3 extends over 12 amino acids. With 5 bases removed from V and 8 bases from J, the gap between germline ends came to 13 bases. The germline gives CDR1 SQVTM, CDR2 ANQGSEA. In DNA form, the CDR3 reads TGCAGCGTTCAGGGGTCAGGGGATGAGCAGTTCTTC. This codes for CSVQGSGDEQFF.

The V gene is TRBV28, the J gene TRBJ1-4; the match to TRBD1 covers 9 bases. The germline CDR1 and CDR2 sequences are MDHEN and SYDVKM. After removal of 2 bases from V and 8 bases from J, the junction contained 6 bases not matched to a gene. CDR3 length: 15 residues. The CDR3 bases are TGTGCCAGCAGTTTACCGGGACAGGGAAGCGAAAAACTGTTTTTT. It translates to CASSLPGQGSEKLFF. Supplemented by reference TRBV28 and TRBJ1-4, the full variable domain reads DVKVTQSSRYLVKRTGEKVFLECVQDMDHENMFWYRQDPGLGLRLIYFSYDVKMKEKGDIPEGYSVSREKKERFSLILESASTNQTSMYLCASSLPGQGSEKLFFGSGTQLSVL.

The CDR3: CASSVGEEGHNEQFF. The CDR3 DNA follows: TGTGCCAGCAGTGTCGGCGAGGAGGGGCACAATGAGCAGTTCTTC. This rearrangement joins TRBV2 to TRBJ2-1; perhaps TRBD2 as D (6 bases). The CDR3 contains 15 residues. Trimming pared 4 bases from V and 5 bases from J, leaving 15 bases between. Germline V CDR1 and CDR2: SNHLY, FYNNEI.